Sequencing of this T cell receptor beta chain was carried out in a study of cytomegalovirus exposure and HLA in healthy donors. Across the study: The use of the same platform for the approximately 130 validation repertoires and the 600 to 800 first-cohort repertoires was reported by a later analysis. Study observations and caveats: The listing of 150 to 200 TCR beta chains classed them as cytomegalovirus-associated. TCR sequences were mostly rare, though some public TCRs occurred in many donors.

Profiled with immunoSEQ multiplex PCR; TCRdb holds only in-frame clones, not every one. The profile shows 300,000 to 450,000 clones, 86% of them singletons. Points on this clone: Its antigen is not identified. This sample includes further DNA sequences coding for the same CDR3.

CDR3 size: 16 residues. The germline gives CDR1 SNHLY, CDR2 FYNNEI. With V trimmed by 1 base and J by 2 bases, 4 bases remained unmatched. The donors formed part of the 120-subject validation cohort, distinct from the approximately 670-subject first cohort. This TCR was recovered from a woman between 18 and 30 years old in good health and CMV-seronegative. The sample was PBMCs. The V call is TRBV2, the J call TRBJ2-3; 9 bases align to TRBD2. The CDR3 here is CASSEGAGGPTDTQYF. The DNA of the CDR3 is TGTGCCAGCAGTGAAGGTGCGGGGGGGCCCACAGATACGCAGTATTTT. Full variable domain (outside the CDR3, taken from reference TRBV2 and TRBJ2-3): EPEVTQTPSHQVTQMGQEVILRCVPISNHLYFYWYRQILGQKVEFLVSFYNNEISEKSEIFDDQFSVERPDGSNFTLKIRSTKLEDSAMYFCASSEGAGGPTDTQYFGPGTRLTVL.